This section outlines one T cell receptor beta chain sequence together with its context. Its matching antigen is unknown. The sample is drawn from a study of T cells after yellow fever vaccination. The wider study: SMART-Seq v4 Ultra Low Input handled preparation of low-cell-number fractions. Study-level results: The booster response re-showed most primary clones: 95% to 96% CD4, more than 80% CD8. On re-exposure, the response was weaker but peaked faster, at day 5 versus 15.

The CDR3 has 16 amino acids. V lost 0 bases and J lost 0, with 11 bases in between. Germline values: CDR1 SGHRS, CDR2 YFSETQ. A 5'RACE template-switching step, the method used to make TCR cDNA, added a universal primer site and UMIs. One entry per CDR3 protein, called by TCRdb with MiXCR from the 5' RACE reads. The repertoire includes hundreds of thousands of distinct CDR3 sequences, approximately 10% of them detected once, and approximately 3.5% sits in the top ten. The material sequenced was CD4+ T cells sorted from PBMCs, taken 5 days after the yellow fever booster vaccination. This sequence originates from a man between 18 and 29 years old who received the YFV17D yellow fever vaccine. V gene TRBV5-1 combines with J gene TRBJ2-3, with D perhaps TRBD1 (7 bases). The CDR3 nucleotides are TGCGCCAGCAGCTTGGCGGCGGGACAGAGCACAGATACGCAGTATTTT. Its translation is CASSLAAGQSTDTQYF.